This entry features one TCR beta chain sequence. These data belong to a study of blood T cell repertoires in COVID-19. CDR3 length equals 14 residues. CDR1 and CDR2 from the germline V gene are SNHLY and FYNNEI. The V gene lost 4 bases and the J gene lost 11 bases, with 20 bases spanning the gap. Libraries were prepared by immunoSEQ multiplex PCR; TCRdb keeps only in-frame clonotypes and omits some of them. The sample carries about 150,000 clones, 75% to 90% recorded once. The clonotype comes from a woman aged 40-49 years with acute or convalescent COVID-19. Sequencing used peripheral blood. The chain has TRBV2 and TRBJ1-1, with D possibly matching TRBD1 (5 bases). This CDR3 is CASSASKTGGRAFF. CDR3 sequence (DNA): TGTGCCAGCAGTGCCTCAAAAACAGGCGGTCGGGCTTTCTTT.